The 6 T cell receptor beta chains reported below all come from one sample, sequenced in a study of cytomegalovirus exposure and HLA in healthy donors (dated by TCRdb to the late 2010s). Library method: the immunoSEQ multiplex PCR assay. For the multiplex PCR, a mixture combining 60 forward primers for TCR Vbeta segments and 13 reverse primers for TCR Jbeta segments was used. Sourced from immuneACCESS, this table was stored by TCRdb with only in-frame sequences that have V and J called. A share of the clones is absent; for the studies checked, an unresolved V gene accounts for under half, and the remainder has no known explanation. This sample's clone table shows 100,000 to 150,000 clones. The ten largest clonotypes hold approximately 1.5% of the sample. The material sequenced was PBMCs. The receptors shown here come from a woman aged 40-49 years in good health and CMV-seronegative.

This chain links TRBV4-1 with TRBJ1-2; 10 bases align to TRBD1. Per the germline V gene, CDR1 is MGHRA and CDR2 is YSYEKL. The CDR3 totals 15 residues. The V segment lost 4 bases and the J segment 5 bases; nucleotides outside the gene matches: 7. The CDR3 nucleotides are TGCGCCAGCAGCCGCGTGGGGACAGGGGATTATGGCTACACCTTC. Translated: CASSRVGTGDYGYTF.

The chain carries TRBV6-5 and TRBJ1-6, with D perhaps matching TRBD1 (6 bases). Trimming shortened V by 4 bases and J by 2 bases, and 9 bases separated the two germline ends. CDR1 MNHEY and CDR2 SVGAGI come from the germline V gene. The CDR3 has 15 residues. DNA of the CDR3: TGTGCCAGCAGTTCACAGGGCCCCTATAATTCACCCCTCCACTTT. Amino acid sequence: CASSSQGPYNSPLHF.

The chain combines TRBV4-3 with TRBJ1-2, with D possibly matching TRBD1 (6 bases). V lost 0 bases to trimming and J lost 1 base, with 12 bases between them. This CDR3 comprises 16 residues. Germline CDR1 reads LGHNA; CDR2 reads YSLEER. For the CDR3, the DNA is TGCGCCAGCAGCCAAGAACAGGGTGGGGGTAACTATGGCTACACCTTC. It yields the protein CASSQEQGGGNYGYTF.

V is TRBV4-2 and J is TRBJ2-7; 12 bases agree with TRBD2. Germline V gene sequence: CDR1 LGHNA, CDR2 YNFKEQ. The CDR3 is made up of 19 amino acids. J gave up 1 base and V 0 bases, and 10 bases lay outside the gene matches. The CDR3 DNA reads TGTGCCAGCAGCCAAGACCCAGGCCTAGCGGGGGGGCGGTCCTACGAGCAGTACTTC. This encodes CASSQDPGLAGGRSYEQYF.

The CDR3 sequence is CASSPSGAGETQYF. The DNA of the CDR3 is TGTGCCAGCAGTCCCAGCGGGGCCGGAGAGACCCAGTACTTC. This sequence joins TRBV27 and TRBJ2-5; TRBD2 matches 7 bases. The CDR3 contains 14 residues. Germline lookup yields CDR1 MNHEY and CDR2 SMNVEV (reference sequence). Trimming took 5 bases from V and 4 from J; bases not matched to a gene: 7.

The rearrangement joins TRBV19 to TRBJ2-1; 9 bases fit TRBD1. Germline V lookup: CDR1 LNHDA, CDR2 SQIVND (reference sequence). The CDR3 loop spans 15 amino acids. V was pared by 4 bases and J by 7 bases, with 8 bases of the junction left unmatched. Here the CDR3 reads CASSTTGGEWNEQFF. Here the CDR3 DNA reads TGTGCCAGTAGTACCACAGGGGGCGAGTGGAATGAGCAGTTCTTC.